This TCR beta chain was identified in a study of lymphopenia after photon versus proton radiotherapy. CDR3 length: 18 amino acids. With 2 bases removed from V and 0 bases from J, the gap between germline ends came to 18 bases. Produced via immunoSEQ multiplex PCR; TCRdb's table is partial and in-frame only. Here the sample spans tens of thousands of clones, over 70% being singletons. This sequence joins TRBV23-1 and TRBJ2-3; D is uncertain. TRBV23-1 is annotated as an ORF whose role is uncertain. This sequence was found in an elderly man with esophageal cancer. Sequencing was performed on peripheral blood, taken from a patient treated with proton-based radiotherapy. CDR3 nucleotides: TGCGCCAGCAGTCAAACCCGACGTGGACGGTCTAGCACAGATACGCAGTATTTT. Translation: CASSQTRRGRSSTDTQYF.